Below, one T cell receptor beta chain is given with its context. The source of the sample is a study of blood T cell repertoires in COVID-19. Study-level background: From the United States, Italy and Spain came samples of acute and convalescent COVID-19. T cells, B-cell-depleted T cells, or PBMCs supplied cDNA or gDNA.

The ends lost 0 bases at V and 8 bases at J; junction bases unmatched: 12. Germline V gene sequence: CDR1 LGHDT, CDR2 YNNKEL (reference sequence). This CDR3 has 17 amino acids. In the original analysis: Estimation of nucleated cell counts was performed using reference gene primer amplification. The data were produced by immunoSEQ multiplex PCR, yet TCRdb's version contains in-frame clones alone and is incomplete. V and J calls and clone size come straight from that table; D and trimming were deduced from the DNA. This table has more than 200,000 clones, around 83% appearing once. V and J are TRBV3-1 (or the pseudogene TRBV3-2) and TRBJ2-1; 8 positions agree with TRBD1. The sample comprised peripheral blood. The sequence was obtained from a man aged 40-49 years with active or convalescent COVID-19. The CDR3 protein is CASSQDPPGGAYDEQFF. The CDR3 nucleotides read TGTGCCAGCAGCCAAGATCCTCCAGGGGGCGCTTATGATGAGCAGTTCTTC.